This T cell receptor beta chain was obtained from a study of OX40 agonist ivuxolimab in advanced cancers. Germline CDR1 is SEHNR and CDR2 is FQNEAQ (reference sequence). Trimming shortened V by 4 bases and J by 2 bases, and 18 bases separated the two germline ends. The CDR3 contains 17 residues. The protocol was immunoSEQ multiplex PCR, while the TCRdb copy is restricted to in-frame clones and leaves out a portion. The table lists 60,000 or so clones, around four fifths of them singletons. The sequenced sample was CD4+ or CD8+ T cells sorted from blood, obtained in a trial of the OX40 agonist ivuxolimab. The rearrangement links TRBV7-9 to TRBJ2-1, with D tentatively TRBD2 (6 bases). This receptor was obtained from an adult with an advanced solid tumor such as melanoma, head and neck, liver or kidney cancer. The CDR3 DNA is TGTGCCAGCAGCTCCACCCGGCGGGACCCGACCTACAATGAGCAGTTCTTC. Its protein is CASSSTRRDPTYNEQFF.